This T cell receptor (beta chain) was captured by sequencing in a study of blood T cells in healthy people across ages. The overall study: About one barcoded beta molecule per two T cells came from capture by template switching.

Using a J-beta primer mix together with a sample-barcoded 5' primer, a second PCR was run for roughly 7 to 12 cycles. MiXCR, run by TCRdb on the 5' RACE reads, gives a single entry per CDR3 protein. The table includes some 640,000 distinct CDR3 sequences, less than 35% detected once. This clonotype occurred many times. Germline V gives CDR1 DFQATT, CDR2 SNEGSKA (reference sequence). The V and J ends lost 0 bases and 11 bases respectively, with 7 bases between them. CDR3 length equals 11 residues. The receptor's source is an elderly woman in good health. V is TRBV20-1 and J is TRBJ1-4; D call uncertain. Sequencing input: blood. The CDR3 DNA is TGCAGTGCTAGAGATCTCCGGAAACTGTTTTTT. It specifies CSARDLRKLFF.